This T cell receptor beta chain was observed in a study of CD8 T cells in ankylosing spondylitis (dated by TCRdb to 2017 to 2019). Background for the entire study: To find TCR variants linked to disease, the study profiled T cell receptor beta repertoires in ankylosing spondylitis patients and healthy donors. Peripheral blood was sampled, and synovial fluid was additionally collected from ankylosing spondylitis patients. The full study cohort comprised 25 ankylosing spondylitis patients and over 95 healthy donors.

Sequencing instrument: Illumina HiSeq 2500. Quantitative 5'-RACE with molecular barcodes was the method used to prepare the TCR beta libraries. On the authors' methods: A new computational method based on a probabilistic model of VDJ rearrangement was used to identify disease-linked TCR variants. The public reads were reprocessed in TCRdb via fastp at Q25 and MiXCR, keeping in-frame beta chains. Identical CDR3 protein sequences are pooled into one entry, listed with their most common genes and DNA. What appears here as the V and J calls and clone size reflects TCRdb's work, not the paper's. The sample includes roughly 230,000 distinct CDR3 sequences, with approximately 10% observed a single time. Around 3% of the sample rests with the top ten. A word on this clonotype: Its binding antigen is unknown. Base-call qualities are not available, and no considerably larger clone is one nucleotide away.

The paper as a whole reports these results and caveats: The disease-linked clones showed a CD8+ phenotype and occurred at relatively low frequencies in peripheral blood. According to the report, matched synovial fluid samples from ankylosing spondylitis patients were significantly enriched for the disease-linked clones. Some motif variants were previously reported in synovial fluid and blood of reactive arthritis patients, suggesting common disease-initiation mechanisms. Blood from ankylosing spondylitis patients appeared to be characterized by a TCR beta motif composed of 7 to 9 highly homologous amino acid variants.

There are 14 amino acids in the CDR3, from cysteine to phenylalanine inclusive. Only CDR3 DNA is held: 42 bases, read in frame from base 1. Via the germline V gene, CDR1 is SGHTA and CDR2 FQGNSA. A distance of 7 bases separates the germline ends of V and J, which lose 1 base and 2 bases respectively. This TCR came from a male donor with ankylosing spondylitis or in good health (not recorded which). The receptor chain draws on TRBV7-2 and TRBJ2-3, with no confidently assigned D gene. Sequencing was done on a sample of blood, either unsorted or a sorted T cell fraction (not recorded which). The DNA reads TGTGCCAGCAGCTTAGGGGTAGACACAGATACGCAGTATTTT. Its amino acids are CASSLGVDTDTQYF. Beyond the CDR3, the reference TRBV7-2 and TRBJ2-3 genes provide the residues; the full variable domain reads: GAGVSQSPSNKVTEKGKDVELRCDPISGHTALYWYRQSLGQGLEFLIYFQGNSAPDKSGLPSDRFSAERTGGSVSTLTIQRTQQEDSAVYLCASSLGVDTDTQYFGPGTRLTVL.